Following are 31 T cell receptor beta chains from one sample sequenced in a study of beta chain features in type 1 diabetes. Whole-study findings and limits: Among all four CD4+ subsets, Type 1 diabetes patients had TCRB CDR3s that were moderately but significantly shorter.

Expressed TCRB transcripts were sequenced because the entire RNA isolate underwent reverse transcription. Libraries were prepared by immunoSEQ multiplex PCR; TCRdb keeps only in-frame clonotypes and omits some of them. There are 100,000 to 150,000 clones in the sample; around 10% occur only once, and around 0.7% lies in the top ten. Their antigen targets remain unknown. The sequencing input was central memory CD4+ T cells from blood. The receptors come from a man under 40 with type 1 diabetes.

This clone was detected a few times. The genes are TRBV7-2 and TRBJ1-1; possible D gene TRBD1, 5 bases. This CDR3 is built from 13 residues. Trimming removed 4 bases from V and 11 bases from J, with 17 bases in between. Per the germline V gene, CDR1 is SGHTA and CDR2 is FQGNSA. DNA of the CDR3: TGTGCCAGCAGCTCCAGGGAGGGACGAGAGGCTTTCTTT. This translates into CASSSREGREAFF.

The chain combines TRBV5-6 with TRBJ2-1; D unresolved. The V gene lost 5 bases and the J gene lost 2 bases, with 2 bases spanning the gap. Germline V gene sequence: CDR1 SGHDT, CDR2 YYEEEE. The CDR3 covers 11 residues. DNA for the CDR3: TGTGCCAGCAGTACCTACAATGAGCAGTTCTTC. Encoded protein: CASSTYNEQFF.

This clone appeared a few times. The V call is TRBV6-5, the J call TRBJ1-3; D uncertain. The CDR3 spans 13 residues. Germline V lookup: CDR1 MNHEY, CDR2 SVGAGI. Trimming removed 2 bases at V and 4 bases at J, with 6 bases between. The CDR3 is CASSYPGGNTIYF. Written as DNA, the CDR3 is TGTGCCAGCAGTTACCCGGGGGGAAACACCATATATTTT.

This clone was seen only a few times. J is TRBJ2-5 and V is TRBV9; tentatively, D is TRBD2 (5 bases). CDR3 length: 14 residues. Germline V gene sequence: CDR1 SGDLS, CDR2 YYNGEE. Trimming took 3 bases from V and 4 from J, leaving 13 bases between them. The CDR3 region is CASSEEADTETQYF. The CDR3 coding sequence is TGTGCCAGCAGCGAGGAAGCGGATACAGAGACCCAGTACTTC.

This clone was found a few times. The chain employs TRBV18 and TRBJ2-1, with 13 nucleotides matching TRBD2. The CDR3 covers 16 residues. CDR1 is KGHSH, CDR2 LQKENI, per germline. With 0 bases clipped from V and 8 bases from J, the junction kept 4 bases outside the gene matches. Here the CDR3 reads CASSPPTSGGMDEQFF. The CDR3 nucleotides are TGTGCCAGCTCACCACCGACTAGCGGGGGGATGGATGAGCAGTTCTTC.

The J gene is TRBJ1-5, the V gene TRBV19; possibly TRBD1 for D (5 bases). This CDR3 has 13 residues. CDR1 LNHDA and CDR2 SQIVND come from the germline V gene (reference sequence). V gave up 3 bases and J gave up 9 bases, with 12 bases separating them. Written as DNA, the CDR3 is TGTGCCAGTAGTATTGAGGGGAGGAGGCCCCAGCATTTT. The encoded protein is CASSIEGRRPQHF.

This clone occurred a few times. The V call is TRBV30, the J call TRBJ2-7; tentatively, D is TRBD1 (6 bases). Per the germline V gene, CDR1 is GTSNPN and CDR2 is SVGIG (reference sequence). The CDR3 length is 15 residues. V gave up 3 bases and J gave up 3 bases, with 18 bases separating them. The CDR3 spells CAWRTGHNFFYEQYF. The DNA for the CDR3 is TGTGCCTGGAGAACGGGACACAATTTTTTCTACGAGCAGTACTTC. Variable domain in full (rest from reference TRBV30 and TRBJ2-7): SQTIHQWPATLVQPVGSPLSLECTVEGTSNPNLYWYRQAAGRGLQLLFYSVGIGQISSEVPQNLSASRPQDRQFILSSKKLLLSDSGFYLCAWRTGHNFFYEQYFGPGTRLTVT.

This clone was picked up a small number of times. The rearrangement joins TRBV25-1 to TRBJ2-5, with 10 bases lining up with TRBD2. The germline gives CDR1 MGHDK, CDR2 SYGVNS. The CDR3 runs 15 residues. J was trimmed by 4 bases and V by 6 bases; bases with no gene match: 8. CDR3 amino acids: CASSPSLAGVETQYF. The CDR3 bases are TGTGCCAGCAGCCCTTCTCTAGCGGGGGTAGAGACCCAGTACTTC.

This sequence joins TRBV28 and TRBJ1-2; D remains unclear. Per germline, CDR1 MDHEN and CDR2 SYDVKM. The CDR3 sequence is 17 residues long. The ends were cut back, 5 bases at V and 4 bases at J, with 23 bases in the middle. The CDR3 DNA follows: TGTGCCAGCAGTCTACGCGGATTGTCTGGTGGCGGCTATGGCTACACCTTC. As protein: CASSLRGLSGGGYGYTF.

The chain recombines TRBV5-5 with TRBJ2-2, with D possibly TRBD2 on 5 matching bases. V gave up 4 bases and J gave up 7 bases, with 14 bases separating them. CDR3 length equals 14 residues. Per germline, CDR1 SGHKS and CDR2 YYEKEE (reference sequence). CDR3 sequence (DNA): TGTGCCAGCAGCCGCCTCACTAGTGGCGGGGAGCTGTTTTTT. Translating gives CASSRLTSGGELFF.

Comment on this clone: The sample has other DNA sequences that encode this CDR3 too. The rearrangement joins TRBV2 to TRBJ1-4, with TRBD1 matching 10 bases. Trimming removed 4 bases from V and 5 bases from J; junction bases left unmatched: 1. Germline V gene data show CDR1 as SNHLY and CDR2 as FYNNEI. The CDR3 is made up of 14 amino acids. The DNA of the CDR3 is TGTGCCAGCAGTGGGGGACAGGGGAATGAAAAACTGTTTTTT. Translating gives CASSGGQGNEKLFF.

This clone was counted between two and nine times. The V and J genes are TRBV10-3 and TRBJ2-7, with TRBD2 matching 9 bases. The trim removed 4 bases at V and 0 bases at J, leaving 7 bases unmatched. The CDR3 is 16 amino acids. The germline CDR1 and CDR2 sequences are ENHRY and SYGVKD. CDR3 DNA: TGTGCCATCAGTGGCCGAGCGGGGGGACCCTCCTACGAGCAGTACTTC. Protein: CAISGRAGGPSYEQYF.

The J gene is TRBJ2-1, the V gene TRBV7-9; 11 nucleotides match TRBD2. CDR1 SEHNR and CDR2 FQNEAQ come from the germline V gene (reference sequence). The ends lost 3 bases at V and 7 bases at J; junction bases unmatched: 11. This CDR3 comprises 17 residues. The CDR3 DNA reads as TGTGCCAGCAGCTTGGCAGATAGCGGGGGGGCGAGGAATGAGCAGTTCTTC. The encoded protein is CASSLADSGGARNEQFF. Together with reference TRBV7-9 and TRBJ2-1, the CDR3 gives the full variable domain: DTGVSQNPRHKITKRGQNVTFRCDPISEHNRLYWYRQTLGQGPEFLTYFQNEAQLEKSRLLSDRFSAERPKGSFSTLEIQRTEQGDSAMYLCASSLADSGGARNEQFFGPGTRLTVL.

This clone was picked up many times. The chain links TRBV30 to TRBJ1-3; TRBD1 is a possible D gene (5 bases). The V end was cut by 4 bases, the J end by 2 bases, with 15 bases between. The germline CDR1 and CDR2 sequences are GTSNPN and SVGIG (reference sequence). This CDR3 contains 15 residues. This CDR3 is CAWTRVGVAGNTIYF. The CDR3 nucleotides read TGTGCCTGGACCAGGGTAGGGGTTGCTGGAAACACCATATATTTT.

This clone was counted a few times. The chain recombines TRBV4-2 with TRBJ1-1; possibly TRBD1 for D (6 bases). This CDR3 has 15 residues. Trimming removed 1 base from V and 1 base from J, with 10 bases in between. The germline V gene encodes CDR1 LGHNA and CDR2 YNFKEQ. The CDR3 DNA follows: TGTGCCAGCAGCCAAGGGATGACAGGGAACACTGAAGCTTTCTTT. This gives the protein CASSQGMTGNTEAFF.

This clone was detected a few times. The V call is TRBV4-2, the J call TRBJ1-5; no firm D call. The ends were cut back, 0 bases at V and 7 bases at J, with 13 bases in the middle. The CDR3 loop spans 15 amino acids. The germline gives CDR1 LGHNA, CDR2 YNFKEQ. CDR3 loop: CASSQDPQSSQPQHF. Written as DNA, the CDR3 is TGTGCCAGCAGCCAAGATCCACAGTCCTCCCAGCCCCAGCATTTT.

The chain combines TRBV18 with TRBJ2-1, with D hard to call. The V end was cut by 0 bases, the J end by 6 bases, with 12 bases between. The CDR3 runs 15 residues. Germline CDR1 is KGHSH and CDR2 is LQKENI. CDR3 coding DNA: TGTGCCAGCTCACCACCGGCTAGATCCGTCAATGAGCAGTTCTTC. This sequence encodes CASSPPARSVNEQFF.

This clone was recorded a few times. The rearrangement joins TRBV13 to TRBJ2-7; 7 bases match TRBD1. Germline CDR1 reads PRHDT; CDR2 reads FYEKMQ (reference sequence). This CDR3 spans 15 amino acids. Trimming at V came to 5 bases and at J to 0 bases, leaving 7 bases not matched to a gene. The CDR3 region is CASSRTGEPSYEQYF. The CDR3 DNA reads TGTGCCAGCAGCCGCACAGGGGAACCCTCCTACGAGCAGTACTTC.

This clone turned up a few times. CDR3 protein: CSAGMGQGNQPQHF. The CDR3 nucleotides are TGCAGCGCCGGGATGGGACAGGGAAATCAGCCCCAGCATTTT. The V and J genes are TRBV29-1 and TRBJ1-5, with 9 bases identical to TRBD1. CDR3 length: 14 amino acids. The junction had 8 bases not matched to a gene; V was cut back by 7 bases and J by 4 bases. Germline CDR1 reads SQVTM; CDR2 reads ANQGSEA. The whole variable domain, filled in from reference TRBV29-1 and TRBJ1-5, reads SAVISQKPSRDICQRGTSLTIQCQVDSQVTMMFWYRQQPGQSLTLIATANQGSEATYESGFVIDKFPISRPNLTFSTLTVSNMSPEDSSIYLCSAGMGQGNQPQHFGDGTRLSIL.

CDR3 amino acids: CASSPQTGQIGQPQHF. CDR3 coding DNA: TGCGCCAGCAGCCCACAAACCGGACAGATCGGACAGCCCCAGCATTTT. The chain combines TRBV4-1 with TRBJ1-5, with D tentatively TRBD1 (6 bases). Germline CDR1 is MGHRA and CDR2 is YSYEKL. The CDR3 sequence is 16 residues long. Trimming cost V 4 bases and J 7 bases, with 20 bases left between them.

This clone was seen only a few times. The rearrangement uses TRBV28 and TRBJ1-6; 10 nucleotides match TRBD1. Germline lookup yields CDR1 MDHEN and CDR2 SYDVKM. This CDR3 is built from 12 residues. Germline trimming cut 9 bases from V and 10 bases from J; bases unmatched to any gene: 3. Written as DNA, the CDR3 is TGTGCCAGTGGGACAGGGGCATCACCCCTCCACTTT. It encodes CASGTGASPLHF.

This clone has a handful of counts. V gene TRBV28 combines with J gene TRBJ2-2; D may be TRBD2 (6 bases). Germline CDR1 and CDR2: MDHEN and SYDVKM. Trimming shortened V by 3 bases and J by 1 base, and 6 bases separated the two germline ends. The CDR3 runs 14 residues. The CDR3, as DNA: TGTGCCAGCAGTTTGGGAGGGAACACCGGGGAGCTGTTTTTT. The encoded protein is CASSLGGNTGELFF.

The sample holds a few counts of this clone. The V gene is TRBV7-2, the J gene TRBJ2-3, with 7 bases identical to TRBD1. This CDR3 has 17 residues. Unmatched junction bases numbered 11, after V lost 1 base and J lost 4 bases. Looked up from germline, CDR1 is SGHTA and CDR2 is FQGNSA. Here the CDR3 reads CASSLVRQTGKPDTQYF. The DNA of the CDR3 is TGTGCCAGCAGCTTAGTGCGTCAGACAGGGAAGCCAGATACGCAGTATTTT.

This clone was observed a handful of times. The gene calls are TRBV28 and TRBJ2-1; a possible D gene is TRBD2 (5 bases). V was shortened by 11 bases and J by 1 base, with 9 bases between the two germline ends. This CDR3 region has 12 residues. Germline V gene sequence: CDR1 MDHEN, CDR2 SYDVKM. The CDR3 loop reads CAGSGSYNEQFF. The CDR3 DNA reads TGTGCCGGCTCGGGGTCCTACAATGAGCAGTTCTTC.

This clone came up a few times. The chain carries TRBV18 and TRBJ1-1; D is undetermined. The germline CDR1 and CDR2 sequences are KGHSH and LQKENI. The CDR3 loop spans 13 amino acids. With 3 bases removed from V and 3 bases from J, the gap between germline ends came to 8 bases. CDR3 amino acids: CASSPSRDTEAFF. CDR3 sequence (DNA): TGTGCCAGCTCACCTTCTCGGGACACTGAAGCTTTCTTT.

In this sample, this clone turned up a few times. The chain links TRBV4-2 to TRBJ1-6; D gene ambiguous. Germline V gene lookup returns CDR1 LGHNA and CDR2 YNFKEQ. The CDR3 is 17 amino acids. Between the trimmed V and J ends, which lost 4 bases and 7 bases, there was a span of 20 bases. The CDR3 bases are TGTGCCAGCAGCCCCGAAAAGGGAGACCTTGGGAATTCACCCCTCCACTTT. Its protein product is CASSPEKGDLGNSPLHF.

This clone was seen more than once but under ten times. V and J are TRBV7-9 and TRBJ2-1; weak D call: TRBD2 (5 bases). Germline V CDR1 and CDR2: SEHNR, FQNEAQ (reference sequence). This CDR3 comprises 13 residues. The V end lost 0 bases, the J end lost 9 bases, and 9 bases lay between the germline ends. CDR3 DNA sequence: TGTGCCAGCAGCTTAGCTGAGGGTACTGAGCAGTTCTTC. As protein: CASSLAEGTEQFF.

CDR3 DNA: TGCGCCAGCAGCGGGTTTGGCGGGGGGAAAAGCTCCTACAATGAGCAGTTCTTC. Translating it yields CASSGFGGGKSSYNEQFF. The chain employs TRBV5-1 and TRBJ2-1; TRBD2 matches 8 bases. The germline V gene has CDR1 SGHRS and CDR2 YFSETQ. V lost 4 bases, J lost 0 bases, and 12 bases stayed unmatched. This CDR3 is built from 18 residues.

This clone was detected only a few times. The chain employs TRBV27 and TRBJ1-5; D may be TRBD1 (6 bases). The CDR3 is 13 residues long. V dropped 9 bases and J dropped 4 bases, with 13 bases sitting between them. Per the germline V gene, CDR1 is MNHEY and CDR2 is SMNVEV (reference sequence). Here the CDR3 reads CARPGGDNQPQHF. The CDR3 DNA follows: TGTGCCAGGCCGGGGGGCGATAATCAGCCCCAGCATTTT.

This clone has ten or more counts. Within the sample, other DNA sequences also encode this same CDR3. The gene calls are TRBV18 and TRBJ2-3; tentatively, D is TRBD2 (7 bases). Trimming left V 3 bases short and J 2 bases short, with 15 bases between. Germline CDR1 reads KGHSH; CDR2 reads LQKENI. This CDR3 is 16 amino acids long. CDR3 amino acids: CASSPLGGGDTDTQYF. Here the CDR3 DNA reads TGTGCCAGCTCACCTCTAGGAGGGGGGGACACAGATACGCAGTATTTT.

There are a few counts of this clone. The V call is TRBV29-1, the J call TRBJ1-1; D gene ambiguous. Trimming shortened V by 3 bases and J by 11 bases, and 16 bases separated the two germline ends. Looked up from germline, CDR1 is SQVTM and CDR2 is ANQGSEA. The CDR3 runs 12 residues. The CDR3 DNA is TGCAGCGTTGAGGAGGACCGGCTATGGGCTTTCTTT. Translating it yields CSVEEDRLWAFF.